A selection of T cell receptor beta chains follows, all from one sample in a study of blood T cell repertoires in COVID-19. Sequencing used immunoSEQ multiplex PCR; TCRdb keeps in-frame clones, though not all of them. Among 150,000 to 200,000 clones, around 80% were seen once, and the ten largest hold 10% to 15%. Material for sequencing was PBMCs or T cells enriched from blood (not recorded which). Receptors originate from a woman aged 55-69 years who had recovered from COVID-19. Each CDR3 is given with its conserved first and last residue. D genes are given only for firm matches. Some rows have no size entry. The others give once, few or many, or a class for an expanded clone.

d_call clone_size j_call v_call cdr3_aa cdr3_nt
NA NA TRBJ2-7 TRBV11-2 CASSLFTGTPYEQYF TGTGCCAGCAGCTTATTTACAGGAACCCCCTACGAGCAGTACTTC
TRBD2 NA TRBJ2-1 TRBV2 CASSEARELASPYNEQFF TGTGCCAGCAGTGAAGCGAGGGAACTAGCGTCTCCCTACAATGAGCAGTTCTTC
TRBD2 many TRBJ2-5 TRBV4-2 CASSQRTSGRAVGGETQYF TGTGCCAGCAGCCAAAGGACTAGCGGGAGGGCCGTTGGTGGAGAGACCCAGTACTTC
NA NA TRBJ2-7 TRBV5-1 CASSSTGQAYEQYF TGCGCCAGCAGCTCGACAGGCCAGGCGTACGAGCAGTACTTC
NA NA TRBJ1-1 TRBV5-1 CASSLVPRVGGTEAFF TGCGCCAGCAGCTTGGTCCCGCGCGTGGGGGGCACTGAAGCTTTCTTT
NA NA TRBJ1-3 TRBV5-1 CASSLVGAGFGNTIYF TGCGCCAGCAGCTTGGTGGGCGCGGGGTTCGGAAACACCATATATTTT
TRBD1 NA TRBJ1-3 TRBV4-1 CASSQDRGSGNTIYF TGCGCCAGCAGCCAAGACAGGGGGTCTGGAAACACCATATATTTT
NA NA TRBJ1-1 TRBV24-1 CATSDPGSEAFF TGTGCCACCAGTGATCCAGGGTCTGAAGCTTTCTTT
TRBD1 NA TRBJ1-2 TRBV6-5 CASRQGGGYTF TGTGCCAGCAGACAGGGGGGAGGCTACACCTTC
TRBD1 NA TRBJ2-7 TRBV4-2 CASSQEGRTGSYEQYF TGTGCCAGCAGCCAAGAAGGAAGGACAGGGTCCTACGAGCAGTACTTC
TRBD1 NA TRBJ1-2 TRBV19 CASRVDRGYGYTF TGTGCCAGTAGGGTCGACAGGGGCTATGGCTACACCTTC
TRBD1 few TRBJ1-5 TRBV27 CASSSGTGVNQPQHF TGTGCCAGCAGTTCAGGGACAGGAGTCAATCAGCCCCAGCATTTT
TRBD1 NA TRBJ1-2 TRBV5-1 CASSPQGEYGYTF TGCGCCAGCAGCCCTCAGGGGGAGTATGGCTACACCTTC
TRBD1 NA TRBJ2-2 TRBV5-1 CASSFGTGGTGELFF TGCGCCAGCAGCTTCGGGACAGGGGGCACCGGGGAGCTGTTTTTT
NA NA TRBJ2-2 TRBV4-1 CASSQVRLGALNTGELFF TGCGCCAGCAGCCAAGTAAGGTTAGGGGCACTGAACACCGGGGAGCTGTTTTTT
NA NA TRBJ1-1 TRBV29-1 CSVDGGGEAFF TGCAGCGTTGATGGGGGGGGAGAAGCTTTCTTT
NA NA TRBJ1-1 TRBV5-1 CASSSIRLRGRHPMNTEAFF TGCGCCAGCAGCTCGATCAGACTCAGGGGTCGACACCCTATGAACACTGAAGCTTTCTTT
NA once TRBJ2-7 TRBV6-5 CASRRDTLSSYEQYF TGTGCCAGCAGAAGGGACACCTTAAGCTCCTACGAGCAGTACTTC
TRBD1 NA TRBJ2-7 TRBV5-1 CASSPGGGYEQYF TGCGCCAGCAGCCCAGGGGGCGGGTACGAGCAGTACTTC
NA few TRBJ1-5 TRBV6-5 CASSSGSQPQHF TGTGCCAGCAGTAGCGGGTCTCAGCCCCAGCATTTT
NA NA TRBJ2-7 TRBV5-1 CASSSDGISYEQYF TGCGCCAGCAGCTCAGATGGCATCTCCTACGAGCAGTACTTC
NA NA TRBJ1-4 TRBV5-1 CASSLAGAPNEKLFF TGCGCCAGCAGCTTGGCAGGGGCGCCCAATGAAAAACTGTTTTTT
NA NA TRBJ1-6 TRBV4-1 CASSQIQGSNNSPLHF TGCGCCAGCAGCCAGATACAGGGAAGTAATAATTCACCCCTCCACTTT
TRBD1 NA TRBJ1-2 TRBV4-1 CASRLSRDRGISNYGYTF TGCGCCAGCAGGCTAAGCCGGGACAGGGGAATCTCTAACTATGGCTACACCTTC
TRBD1 NA TRBJ1-5 TRBV19 CASSVLETGVSNQPQHF TGTGCCAGTAGTGTGTTGGAGACAGGGGTTAGCAATCAGCCCCAGCATTTT
TRBD1 NA TRBJ1-3 TRBV6-5 CASGTGGAGNTIYF TGTGCCAGCGGGACAGGGGGCGCGGGAAACACCATATATTTT
NA NA TRBJ1-3 TRBV2 CASSVIRGLGNTIYF TGTGCCAGCAGTGTCATTCGGGGGTTAGGAAACACCATATATTTT
TRBD2 NA TRBJ2-2 TRBV10-1 CASSPDWTSGTGELFF TGCGCCAGCTCACCCGACTGGACTAGCGGCACCGGGGAGCTGTTTTTT
NA NA TRBJ1-6 TRBV5-5 CASSFDFLEGSPLHF TGTGCCAGCAGCTTTGATTTCCTGGAGGGTTCACCCCTCCACTTT
TRBD1 once TRBJ2-2 TRBV9 CASSDRDRGAGELFF TGTGCCAGCAGCGACCGGGACAGGGGTGCCGGGGAGCTGTTTTTT
TRBD2 once TRBJ2-1 TRBV15 CATSRDLGTSGYNEQFF TGTGCCACCAGCAGAGATCTCGGGACTAGCGGATACAATGAGCAGTTCTTC
NA NA TRBJ2-6 TRBV19 CASSMAGAGANVLTF TGTGCCAGTAGTATGGCAGGGGCTGGGGCCAACGTCCTGACTTTC
NA few TRBJ2-1 TRBV7-3 CASSPHPGLEEQFF TGTGCCAGCAGCCCCCACCCGGGACTGGAAGAGCAGTTCTTC
NA NA TRBJ1-2 TRBV3-1/TRBV3-2 CASSYRESGGYTF TGTGCCAGCAGCTACCGGGAATCGGGGGGCTACACCTTC
NA NA TRBJ1-1 TRBV3-1/TRBV3-2 CASSPRSGFRAFF TGTGCCAGCAGCCCCCGTTCCGGTTTTAGAGCTTTCTTT
TRBD1 NA TRBJ2-7 TRBV9 CASRVSGTGDHEQYF TGTGCCAGCAGAGTTTCCGGGACAGGGGATCACGAGCAGTACTTC
NA NA TRBJ1-6 TRBV21-1 CASGGKGQDNSPLHF TGTGCCAGCGGAGGTAAGGGACAGGATAATTCACCCCTCCACTTT
NA NA TRBJ1-6 TRBV28 CASSLFAGLDSYNSPLHF TGTGCCAGCAGTTTATTTGCAGGGTTAGACTCCTATAATTCACCCCTCCACTTT
NA few TRBJ1-2 TRBV28 CASSLSREEGGYTF TGTGCCAGCAGTTTATCAAGAGAGGAGGGTGGCTACACCTTC
NA NA TRBJ1-2 TRBV18 CASSDSPSVGYTF TGTGCCAGCTCCGATAGTCCCTCTGTTGGCTACACCTTC
NA NA TRBJ2-2 TRBV9 CASSVTGLDTGELFF TGTGCCAGCAGCGTTACAGGGTTGGACACCGGGGAGCTGTTTTTT
TRBD1 NA TRBJ1-2 TRBV4-1 CASSQELTGGNYGYTF TGCGCCAGCAGCCAAGAACTGACAGGGGGCAACTATGGCTACACCTTC
NA NA TRBJ2-1 TRBV28 CASRSFSGSSYNEQFF TGTGCCAGCAGGTCCTTTAGCGGAAGCTCCTACAATGAGCAGTTCTTC
TRBD1 NA TRBJ1-4 TRBV18 CASSSRDRSEKLFF TGTGCCAGCTCGAGCCGGGACAGAAGCGAAAAACTGTTTTTT
TRBD2 NA TRBJ2-1 TRBV7-2 CASSLLAGGAYNEQFF TGTGCCAGCAGCCTCCTAGCGGGAGGGGCCTACAATGAGCAGTTCTTC